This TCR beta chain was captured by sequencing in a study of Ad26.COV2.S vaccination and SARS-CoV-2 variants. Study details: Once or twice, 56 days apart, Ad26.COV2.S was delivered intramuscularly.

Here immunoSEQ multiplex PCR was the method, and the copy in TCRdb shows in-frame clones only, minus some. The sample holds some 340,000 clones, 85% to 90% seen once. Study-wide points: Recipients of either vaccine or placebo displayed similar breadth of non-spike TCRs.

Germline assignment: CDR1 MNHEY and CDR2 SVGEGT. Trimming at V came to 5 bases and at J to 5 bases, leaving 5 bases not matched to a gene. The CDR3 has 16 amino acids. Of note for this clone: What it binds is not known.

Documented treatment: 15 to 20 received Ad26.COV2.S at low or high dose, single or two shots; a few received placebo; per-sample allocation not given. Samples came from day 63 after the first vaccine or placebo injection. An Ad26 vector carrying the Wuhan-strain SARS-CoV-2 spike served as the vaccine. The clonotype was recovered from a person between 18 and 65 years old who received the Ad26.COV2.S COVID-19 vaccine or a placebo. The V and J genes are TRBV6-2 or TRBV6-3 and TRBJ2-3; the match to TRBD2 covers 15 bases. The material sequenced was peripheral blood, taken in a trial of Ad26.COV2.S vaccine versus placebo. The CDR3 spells CASSRTSGGAKDTQYF. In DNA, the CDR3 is TGTGCCAGCAGTCGGACTAGCGGGGGGGCAAAAGATACGCAGTATTTT.